This paragraph covers one T cell receptor beta chain sequence. Its antigen remains unidentified. Deletions cut 6 bases from V and 1 base from J, with 16 bases between. CDR1 and CDR2 from the germline V gene are MNHEY and SMNVEV (reference sequence). The length of the CDR3 is 16 residues. The sample comes from a study of shared clonotypes between healthy human individuals. The study, taken as a whole, reports: A generally larger estimated richness was seen in naive subsets than in memory subsets. For sorted subsets, rarefaction showed incomplete sequencing despite large depth.

The assay was immunoSEQ multiplex PCR, and TCRdb's table has in-frame clones only and misses some. This table has some 2 million clones, approximately 94% appearing once. Naive CD8 isolation took CD45RO-negative cells positively selected for CCR7 and excluded terminally differentiated effector memory CD45RA+ cells. The rearrangement uses TRBV27 and TRBJ2-1; D gene uncertain. The clonotype comes from a man aged 18 to 35 in good health. Sequenced sample: naive CD8+ T cells sorted from blood. The chain's CDR3 is CASSIDIGGSYNEQFF. CDR3 sequence (DNA): TGTGCCAGCAGCATAGACATAGGCGGTTCCTACAATGAGCAGTTCTTC.